These 31 T cell receptor beta chains were all obtained from the same sample, sequenced in a study of T cell repertoires in cytomegalovirus infection. TCRdb recomputed calls from the reads with MiXCR, one row per CDR3 protein. The table has almost 550,000 distinct CDR3 sequences, more than 15% seen once. The sequencing input was CD8+ T cells from PBMCs. All receptors derive from a human donor in good health (CMV status not recorded). Some clones in this sample may be carry-over from other donors' samples.

Many counts were recorded for this clonotype. V usage is TRBV6-5 and J usage is TRBJ1-3; D call uncertain. There are 18 residues in the CDR3. Germline CDR1 reads MNHEY; CDR2 reads SVGAGI. V lost 7 bases and J lost 0, with 22 bases in between. The CDR3 spells CASIQWASLRSSGNTIYF. In DNA, the CDR3 is TGTGCCAGCATCCAGTGGGCCTCCCTGAGGAGCTCTGGAAACACCATATATTTT.

The chain carries TRBV5-6 and TRBJ1-2; the D is unclear. With 2 bases removed from V and 4 bases from J, the gap between germline ends came to 15 bases. Germline V lookup: CDR1 SGHDT, CDR2 YYEEEE. The CDR3 contains 15 residues. CDR3 protein: CASSFWRASSYGYTF. For the CDR3, the DNA is TGTGCCAGCAGCTTCTGGAGGGCCAGTAGCTATGGCTACACCTTC. Full variable domain (remainder filled in from reference TRBV5-6 and TRBJ1-2): DAGVTQSPTHLIKTRGQQVTLRCSPKSGHDTVSWYQQALGQGPQFIFQYYEEEERQRGNFPDRFSGHQFPNYSSELNVNALLLGDSALYLCASSFWRASSYGYTFGSGTRLTVV.

This clonotype has at least ten counts. This chain's CDR3 is CASTQQGLGSPLHF. The CDR3 bases are TGTGCCAGCACCCAACAGGGTCTTGGTTCACCCCTCCACTTT. The rearrangement links TRBV27 to TRBJ1-6; D is possibly TRBD1 (6 bases). V lost 7 bases and J 9 bases, leaving 16 bases between the germline ends. CDR1 MNHEY and CDR2 SMNVEV come from the germline V gene (reference sequence). CDR3 size: 14 residues.

The chain joins TRBV20-1 to TRBJ2-5; no firm D call. CDR3 length equals 13 residues. The V end was cut by 2 bases, the J end by 7 bases, with 14 bases between. In germline, CDR1 is DFQATT, CDR2 SNEGSKA (reference sequence). The CDR3 protein is CSARFPNLGTQYF. CDR3 coding DNA: TGCAGTGCTAGATTTCCCAATCTTGGGACCCAGTACTTC.

This chain joins TRBV19 and TRBJ1-2; D remains ambiguous. Germline V gene lookup returns CDR1 LNHDA and CDR2 SQIVND (reference sequence). The CDR3 spans 14 residues. Trimming took 6 bases from V and 1 from J, leaving 12 bases between them. The CDR3 loop is CASSLSEDNYGYTF. The CDR3 DNA sequence: TGTGCCAGTAGCCTAAGCGAGGATAACTATGGCTACACCTTC. Full variable domain (remainder filled in from reference TRBV19 and TRBJ1-2): DGGITQSPKYLFRKEGQNVTLSCEQNLNHDAMYWYRQDPGQGLRLIYYSQIVNDFQKGDIAEGYSVSREKKESFPLTVTSAQKNPTAFYLCASSLSEDNYGYTFGSGTRLTVV.

The V and J genes are TRBV20-1 and TRBJ1-1; no reliable D call. CDR3 size: 11 residues. Germline values: CDR1 DFQATT, CDR2 SNEGSKA (reference sequence). Trimming removed 2 bases from V and 3 bases from J, with 4 bases in between. CDR3 sequence reads: CSARTYTEAFF. The CDR3 bases are TGCAGTGCTAGAACCTACACTGAAGCTTTCTTT.

To note about this clonotype: This sequence may be a read error, since a much larger clone differs from it by one base. The chain recombines TRBV12-3 or TRBV12-4 with TRBJ2-2; TRBD1 agrees at 8 bases. CDR3 size: 16 residues. CDR3 protein: CASSLPRTGSPGGLFF. DNA for the CDR3: TGTGCCAGCAGTTTACCACGGACAGGGAGTCCCGGGGGGCTGTTTTTT.

In its sample, this clonotype was seen a few times. The chain is built from TRBV20-1 and TRBJ2-1; possible D gene TRBD1, 6 bases. Germline assignment: CDR1 DFQATT and CDR2 SNEGSKA (reference sequence). The CDR3 sequence is 15 residues long. Between the trimmed V and J ends, which lost 0 bases and 9 bases, there was a span of 18 bases. In DNA, the CDR3 is TGCAGTGCTAGAGACGTTGCAGGGGTGTCGGGTGAGCAGTTCTTC. It codes for CSARDVAGVSGEQFF.

This chain connects TRBV6-8 to TRBJ2-5, with a possible D match to TRBD2 (5 bases). Germline V gives CDR1 MNHGY, CDR2 SAAAGT. This CDR3 is built from 15 residues. Trimming shortened V by 0 bases and J by 4 bases, and 12 bases separated the two germline ends. The CDR3, as DNA: TGTGCCAGCAGTTACTCGAGGGCCTTTGGAGAGACCCAGTACTTC. It specifies CASSYSRAFGETQYF.

This chain links TRBV5-5 with TRBJ1-4; the D is unclear. The CDR3 has 13 residues. Per the germline V gene, CDR1 is SGHKS and CDR2 is YYEKEE (reference sequence). V shed 0 bases and J shed 5 bases, with 5 bases lying between them. CDR3 nucleotide sequence: TGTGCCAGCAGCTTGGGATGGAATGAAAAACTGTTTTTT. Amino acids: CASSLGWNEKLFF.

This clonotype was seen a handful of times. The CDR3 bases are TGTGCCAGCAGGGTTTCAGGGGGCAATGAGCAGTTCTTC. It codes for CASRVSGGNEQFF. V is TRBV6-5 and J is TRBJ2-1; 7 nucleotides agree with TRBD1. V shed 6 bases and J 6 bases; nucleotides not matched to a gene: 5. CDR1 MNHEY and CDR2 SVGAGI come from the germline V gene. This CDR3 comprises 13 residues.

This chain connects TRBV4-1 to TRBJ1-1; D is unclear. Germline V lookup: CDR1 MGHRA, CDR2 YSYEKL. Trimming shortened V by 1 base and J by 1 base, and 10 bases separated the two germline ends. The CDR3 totals 15 residues. The CDR3 loop reads CASSQVLVQNTEAFF. CDR3 DNA sequence: TGCGCCAGCAGCCAAGTTCTTGTACAGAACACTGAAGCTTTCTTT.

This clonotype was found many times. The chain is built from TRBV7-8 and TRBJ2-1; the match to TRBD2 covers 7 bases. The CDR3 is 14 residues long. CDR1 SGHVS and CDR2 FQNEAQ come from the germline V gene. The V and J ends lost 2 bases and 6 bases, in that order; junction bases with no gene match: 4. The DNA for the CDR3 is TGTGCCAGCAGCTTATATGCGGGAGCCAATGAGCAGTTCTTC. Translation gives CASSLYAGANEQFF.

This clonotype was detected many times. The chain employs TRBV27 and TRBJ2-3; 10 bases map to TRBD2. There are 16 residues in the CDR3. Germline V gives CDR1 MNHEY, CDR2 SMNVEV (reference sequence). The V segment lost 7 bases and the J segment 3 bases; nucleotides outside the gene matches: 10. The CDR3 DNA follows: TGTGCCAGCACAGATTATAGCGGGAGGAGGACAGATACGCAGTATTTT. Its translation: CASTDYSGRRTDTQYF.

In this sample, this clonotype turned up a few times. The chain is built from TRBV3-1 and TRBJ2-1, with 7 bases aligning to TRBD2. Germline trimming cut 0 bases from V and 6 bases from J; bases unmatched to any gene: 8. Germline CDR1 and CDR2: LGHDT and YNNKEL (reference sequence). The CDR3 length is 16 residues. In nucleotides, the CDR3 is TGTGCCAGCAGCCAAGACAAGCGGGATCCCTCCAATGAGCAGTTCTTC. Amino acid sequence: CASSQDKRDPSNEQFF.

This clonotype has a count of ten or more. This rearrangement joins TRBV12-3 or TRBV12-4 to TRBJ1-6; a possible D gene is TRBD1 (5 bases). This CDR3 is 14 amino acids long. The V end lost 5 bases, the J end lost 8 bases, and 13 bases lay between the germline ends. The CDR3 here is CASSPSPGYSPLHF. CDR3 DNA sequence: TGTGCCAGCAGTCCGTCTCCAGGGTATTCACCCCTCCACTTT.

There are a few counts of this clonotype. The genes are TRBV27 and TRBJ1-1, with unresolved D. This CDR3 region has 13 residues. Trimming removed 1 base from V and 6 bases from J, with 9 bases in between. Looked up from germline, CDR1 is MNHEY and CDR2 is SMNVEV (reference sequence). CDR3 nucleotide sequence: TGTGCCAGCAGTTTATATCGCCCTTCTGAAGCTTTCTTT. Residues: CASSLYRPSEAFF.

V and J are TRBV28 and TRBJ1-3, with D uncertain. Trimming left V 11 bases short and J 0 bases short, with 14 bases between. The germline CDR1 and CDR2 sequences are MDHEN and SYDVKM. The CDR3 runs 14 residues. The CDR3 protein is CAARQRLSGNTIYF. For the CDR3, the DNA is TGTGCCGCACGACAAAGACTCTCTGGAAACACCATATATTTT.

In its sample, this clonotype was seen many times. This chain joins TRBV7-2 and TRBJ1-5; perhaps TRBD1 as D (5 bases). The CDR3 contains 16 residues. The V gene's germline CDR1 is SGHTA and CDR2 FQGNSA. V was shortened by 1 base and J by 1 base, with 11 bases between the two germline ends. The chain's CDR3 is CASSLDRGWSNQPQHF. The CDR3 bases are TGTGCCAGCAGCTTAGATAGGGGCTGGAGCAATCAGCCCCAGCATTTT.

This clonotype was seen ten or more times. The chain employs TRBV7-3 and TRBJ2-1; TRBD2 might be the D (6 bases). Germline loops: CDR1 SGHTA, CDR2 FQGTGA. The CDR3 consists of 14 residues. Trimming removed 6 bases from V and 6 bases from J, with 15 bases in between. CDR3 DNA: TGTGCCAGCAGTCCAAACGGCGGGGCCAATGAGCAGTTCTTC. This codes for CASSPNGGANEQFF.

Here the CDR3 DNA reads TGTGCCAGCAGTGAAGCAGGGACGCTGGGGCATGGCTACACCTTC. It yields the protein CASSEAGTLGHGYTF. The genes are TRBV6-1 and TRBJ1-2; D is perhaps TRBD1 (5 bases). Germline V gene lookup returns CDR1 MNHNS and CDR2 SASEGT. Deletions cut 0 bases from V and 6 bases from J, with 14 bases between. The CDR3 covers 15 residues.

Concerning this clonotype itself: This probably arose from a read error, given a far larger clone one base away. This likely comes from a read error, as the CDR3 has no conserved phenylalanine or tryptophan at its end. The rearrangement links TRBV6-2 or TRBV6-3 to TRBJ2-1; 8 nucleotides align to TRBD2. Unmatched junction bases numbered 2, after V lost 5 bases and J lost 8 bases. CDR1 and CDR2 from the germline V gene are MNHEY and SVGEGT. There are 12 residues in the CDR3. CDR3 sequence: CASSRGGDEQFL. The CDR3 region has the DNA TGTGCCAGCAGTCGGGGGGGGGATGAGCAGTTCTTA.

As for this clonotype: Possible read error: a much larger clone is one base away. It is likely a read error, because the conserved phenylalanine at the end of the CDR3 is missing. This sequence joins TRBV19 and TRBJ2-1; 10 bases are a match to TRBD2. This CDR3 comprises 16 residues. Germline CDR1 reads LNHDA; CDR2 reads SQIVND (reference sequence). The V segment lost 5 bases and the J segment 2 bases; nucleotides outside the gene matches: 6. The DNA of the CDR3 is TGTGCCAGTAGTGCAGCAGCGGGAGGGCCCTACAATGAGCAGTTCTTA. It yields the protein CASSAAAGGPYNEQFL.

This chain uses TRBV28 with TRBJ1-4; TRBD1 agrees at 8 bases. The CDR3 runs to 16 residues. V gave up 5 bases and J gave up 6 bases; unmatched junction bases: 11. Germline assignment: CDR1 MDHEN and CDR2 SYDVKM. The CDR3 DNA reads TGTGCCAGCAGTCCCTTACAGGGGGTACAGTATGAAAAACTGTTTTTT. Its translation is CASSPLQGVQYEKLFF.

This clonotype was found a few times. The chain recombines TRBV2 with TRBJ1-2; D is possibly TRBD1 (5 bases). The CDR3 sequence is 14 residues long. Germline V lookup: CDR1 SNHLY, CDR2 FYNNEI. V was trimmed by 7 bases and J by 1 base, leaving 13 bases between them. This CDR3 is CASNAPGRNYGYTF. As DNA, the CDR3 is TGTGCCAGCAACGCGCCGGGACGTAACTATGGCTACACCTTC.

This clonotype was counted many times. V is TRBV28 and J is TRBJ1-4; 8 bases line up with TRBD1. Germline V lookup: CDR1 MDHEN, CDR2 SYDVKM. V shed 6 bases and J 6 bases; nucleotides not matched to a gene: 9. There are 15 residues in the CDR3. The DNA of the CDR3 is TGTGCCAGCAGGACTCGGACAGGGAGGTATGAAAAACTGTTTTTT. It codes for CASRTRTGRYEKLFF.

The table lists this clonotype with many counts. The chain has TRBV6-6 and TRBJ1-6, with unresolved D. V lost 0 bases and J 3 bases, leaving 18 bases between the germline ends. Germline-derived CDR1 and CDR2 are MNHNY and SVGAGI (reference sequence). The CDR3 spans 19 residues. CDR3 coding DNA: TGTGCCAGCAGTTACTCGATTTATTTAGGGATCGACTATAATTCACCCCTCCACTTT. Amino acid sequence: CASSYSIYLGIDYNSPLHF.

This clonotype was seen ten or more times. The chain couples TRBV9 to TRBJ2-2; D remains unclear. Trimming shortened V by 0 bases and J by 8 bases, and 11 bases separated the two germline ends. The CDR3 runs to 14 residues. CDR1 is SGDLS and CDR2 is YYNGEE in the germline V gene. CDR3 residues: CASSVASNRGELFF. The CDR3 bases are TGTGCCAGCAGCGTAGCGTCAAATCGGGGGGAGCTGTTTTTT.

About this clonotype itself: A much bigger clone sits one base away, suggesting this may be a read error. J is TRBJ2-2 and V is TRBV11-2; D remains ambiguous. Trimming took off 5 bases at V and 1 base at J, with 8 bases between the two ends. CDR1 is SGHAT and CDR2 is FQNNGV in the germline V gene. The CDR3 length is 14 residues. CDR3 region: CASSADGNTGELFF. In DNA form, the CDR3 reads TGTGCCAGCAGCGCGGACGGGAACACCGGGGAGCTGTTTTTT. Full variable domain (rest looked up from reference TRBV11-2 and TRBJ2-2): EAGVAQSPRYKIIEKRQSVAFWCNPISGHATLYWYQQILGQGPKLLIQFQNNGVVDDSQLPKDRFSAERLKGVDSTLKIQPAKLEDSAVYLCASSADGNTGELFFGEGSRLTVL.

This sequence joins TRBV28 and TRBJ1-6; 12 nucleotides agree with TRBD1. J was trimmed by 0 bases and V by 10 bases; bases with no gene match: 7. The CDR3 is 17 residues long. Germline V lookup: CDR1 MDHEN, CDR2 SYDVKM. This CDR3 reads CAITGTGGPSYNSPLHF. The CDR3 DNA sequence: TGTGCCATCACCGGGACAGGGGGCCCCTCCTATAATTCACCCCTCCACTTT.

This chain joins TRBV24-1 and TRBJ2-2; D possibly uses TRBD1 or TRBD2 (5 bases each). Deletions cut 9 bases from V and 6 bases from J, with 10 bases between. This CDR3 is built from 12 residues. Germline-derived CDR1 and CDR2 are KGHDR and SFDVKD. CDR3 bases: TGTGCCACCGGGACGGTGCCCGGGGAGCTGTTTTTT. Translating it yields CATGTVPGELFF.